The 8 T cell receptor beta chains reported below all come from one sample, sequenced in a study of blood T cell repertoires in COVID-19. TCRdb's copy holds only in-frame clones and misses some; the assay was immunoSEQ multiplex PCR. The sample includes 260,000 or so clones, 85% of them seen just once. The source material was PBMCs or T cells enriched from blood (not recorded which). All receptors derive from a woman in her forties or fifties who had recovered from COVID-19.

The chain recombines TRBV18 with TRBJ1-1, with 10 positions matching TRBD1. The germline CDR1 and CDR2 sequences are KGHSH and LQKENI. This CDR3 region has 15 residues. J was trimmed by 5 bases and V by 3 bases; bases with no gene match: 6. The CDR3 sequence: CASSPPGTGETEAFF. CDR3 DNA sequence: TGTGCCAGCTCACCGCCCGGGACAGGGGAAACTGAAGCTTTCTTT.

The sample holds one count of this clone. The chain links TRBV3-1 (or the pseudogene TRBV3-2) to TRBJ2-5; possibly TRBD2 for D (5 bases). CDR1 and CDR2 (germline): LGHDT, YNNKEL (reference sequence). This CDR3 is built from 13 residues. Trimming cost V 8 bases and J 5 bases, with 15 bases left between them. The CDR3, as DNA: TGTGCCAGCGCCGGAGGCTCGGGGGAGACCCAGTACTTC. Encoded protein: CASAGGSGETQYF.

The CDR3 DNA reads TGCGCCAGCAGTGACAGGGGTTCCTCCAACTATGGCTACACCTTC. Translating gives CASSDRGSSNYGYTF. The rearrangement joins TRBV10-2 to TRBJ1-2; D may be TRBD1 (6 bases). Trimming left V 3 bases short and J 2 bases short, with 13 bases between. This CDR3 has 15 amino acids. Germline V gives CDR1 WSHSY, CDR2 SAAADI.

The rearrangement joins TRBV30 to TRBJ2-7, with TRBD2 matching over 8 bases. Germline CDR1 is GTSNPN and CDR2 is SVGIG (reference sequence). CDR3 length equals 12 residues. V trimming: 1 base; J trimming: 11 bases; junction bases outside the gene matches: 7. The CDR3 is CAWSDLLGLEYF. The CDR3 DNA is TGTGCCTGGAGTGACCTCTTGGGACTAGAGTACTTC.

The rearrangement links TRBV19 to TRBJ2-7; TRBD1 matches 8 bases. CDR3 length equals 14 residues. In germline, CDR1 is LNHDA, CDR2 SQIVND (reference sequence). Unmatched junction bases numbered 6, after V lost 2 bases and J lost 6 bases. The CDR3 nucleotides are TGTGCCAGTAGTATAAAGGCTGACAGGGGCGAGCAGTACTTC. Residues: CASSIKADRGEQYF.

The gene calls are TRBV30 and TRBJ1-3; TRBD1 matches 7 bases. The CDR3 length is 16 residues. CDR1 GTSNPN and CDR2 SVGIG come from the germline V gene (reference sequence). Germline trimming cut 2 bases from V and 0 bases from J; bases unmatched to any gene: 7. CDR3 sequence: CAWSLRTGFSGNTIYF. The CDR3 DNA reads TGTGCCTGGAGTCTAAGGACAGGATTCTCTGGAAACACCATATATTTT.

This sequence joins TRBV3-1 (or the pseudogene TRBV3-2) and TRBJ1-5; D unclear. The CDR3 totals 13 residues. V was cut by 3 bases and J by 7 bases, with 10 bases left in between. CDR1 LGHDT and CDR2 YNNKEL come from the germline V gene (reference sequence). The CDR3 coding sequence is TGTGCCAGCAGCCAGGGGAGACACCAGCCCCAGCATTTT. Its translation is CASSQGRHQPQHF.

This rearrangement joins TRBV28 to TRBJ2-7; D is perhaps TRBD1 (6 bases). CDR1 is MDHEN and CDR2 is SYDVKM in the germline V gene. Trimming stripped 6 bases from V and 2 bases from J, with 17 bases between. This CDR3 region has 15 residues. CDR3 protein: CASSLGQGSTYEQYF. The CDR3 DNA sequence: TGTGCCAGCAGCCTTGGTCAGGGGTCCACCTACGAGCAGTACTTC.